The TCR beta chain under discussion was sequenced for a study of T-cell reconstitution after alpha-beta-depleted transplantation in children. The CDR3 loop spans 16 amino acids. V lost 0 bases and J 1 base, leaving 13 bases between the germline ends. CDR1 is SGHRS, CDR2 YFSETQ, per germline. Unique molecular identifiers were incorporated into the prepared TCRbeta library. TCRdb re-analysed the PCR reads in MiXCR, keeping a single row per CDR3 protein. Of 190,000 or so distinct CDR3 sequences listed, about 6.8% were seen once; the top ten hold around 3.1%. This clonotype was seen many times. The source is a human donor who donated a stem cell graft to a child with Wiskott-Aldrich syndrome. Sequenced here: PBMCs from the stem cell graft donor, sampled from the stem cell graft. V and J are TRBV5-1 and TRBJ1-2; the D is unclear. The CDR3 coding sequence is TGCGCCAGCAGCTTGGCCGGGCCGGGCCTTAACTATGGCTACACCTTC. Amino acids: CASSLAGPGLNYGYTF.